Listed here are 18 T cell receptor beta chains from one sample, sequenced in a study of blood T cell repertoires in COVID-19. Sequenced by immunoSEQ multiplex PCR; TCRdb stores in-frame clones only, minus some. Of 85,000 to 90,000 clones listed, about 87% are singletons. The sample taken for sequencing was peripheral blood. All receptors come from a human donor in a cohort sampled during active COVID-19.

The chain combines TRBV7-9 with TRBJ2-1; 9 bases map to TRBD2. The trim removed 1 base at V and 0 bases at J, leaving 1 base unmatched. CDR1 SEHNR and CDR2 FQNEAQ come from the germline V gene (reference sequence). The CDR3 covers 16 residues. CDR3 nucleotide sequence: TGTGCCAGCAGCTTAGGTAGCGGGAGCTCCTACAATGAGCAGTTCTTC. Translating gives CASSLGSGSSYNEQFF.

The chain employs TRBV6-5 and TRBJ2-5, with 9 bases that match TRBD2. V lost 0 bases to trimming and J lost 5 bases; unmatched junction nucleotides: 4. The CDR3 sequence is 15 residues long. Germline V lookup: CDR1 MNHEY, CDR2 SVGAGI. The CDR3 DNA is TGTGCCAGCAGTTACTCAATAGCGGGAGTGGAGACCCAGTACTTC. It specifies CASSYSIAGVETQYF.

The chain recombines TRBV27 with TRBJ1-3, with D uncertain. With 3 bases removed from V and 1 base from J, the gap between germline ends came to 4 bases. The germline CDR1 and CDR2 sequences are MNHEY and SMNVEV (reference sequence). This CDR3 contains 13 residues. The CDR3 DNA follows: TGTGCCAGCAGTTTCGCGTCTGGAAACACCATATATTTT. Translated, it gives CASSFASGNTIYF.

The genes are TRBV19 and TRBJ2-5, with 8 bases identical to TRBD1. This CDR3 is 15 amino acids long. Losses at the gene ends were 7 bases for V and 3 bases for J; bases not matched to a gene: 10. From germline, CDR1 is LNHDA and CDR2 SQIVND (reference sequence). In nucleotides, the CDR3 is TGTGCCAGTACCACTCGGACAGGGTCGAAAGAGACCCAGTACTTC. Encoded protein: CASTTRTGSKETQYF. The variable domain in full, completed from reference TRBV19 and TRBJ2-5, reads DGGITQSPKYLFRKEGQNVTLSCEQNLNHDAMYWYRQDPGQGLRLIYYSQIVNDFQKGDIAEGYSVSREKKESFPLTVTSAQKNPTAFYLCASTTRTGSKETQYFGPGTRLLVL.

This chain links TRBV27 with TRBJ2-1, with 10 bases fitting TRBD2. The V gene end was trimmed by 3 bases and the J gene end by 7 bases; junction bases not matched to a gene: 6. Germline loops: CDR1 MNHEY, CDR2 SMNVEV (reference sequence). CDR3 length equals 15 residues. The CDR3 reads CASSFLAGVGNEQFF. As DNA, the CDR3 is TGTGCCAGCAGTTTCCTAGCGGGAGTCGGAAATGAGCAGTTCTTC.

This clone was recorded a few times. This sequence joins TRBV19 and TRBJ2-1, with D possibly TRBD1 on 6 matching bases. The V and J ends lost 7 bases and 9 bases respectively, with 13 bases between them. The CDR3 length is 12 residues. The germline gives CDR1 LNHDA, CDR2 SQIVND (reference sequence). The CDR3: CASTLIGGEQFF. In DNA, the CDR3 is TGTGCCAGTACCCTCATAGGGGGTGAGCAGTTCTTC.

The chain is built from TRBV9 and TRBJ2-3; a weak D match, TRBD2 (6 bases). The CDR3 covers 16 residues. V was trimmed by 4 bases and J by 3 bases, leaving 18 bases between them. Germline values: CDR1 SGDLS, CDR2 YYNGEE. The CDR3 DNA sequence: TGTGCCAGCAGCCCGTCAAACGGGAGAATGACAGATACGCAGTATTTT. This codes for CASSPSNGRMTDTQYF. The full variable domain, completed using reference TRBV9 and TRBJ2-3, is DSGVTQTPKHLITATGQRVTLRCSPRSGDLSVYWYQQSLDQGLQFLIQYYNGEERAKGNILERFSAQQFPDLHSELNLSSLELGDSALYFCASSPSNGRMTDTQYFGPGTRLTVL.

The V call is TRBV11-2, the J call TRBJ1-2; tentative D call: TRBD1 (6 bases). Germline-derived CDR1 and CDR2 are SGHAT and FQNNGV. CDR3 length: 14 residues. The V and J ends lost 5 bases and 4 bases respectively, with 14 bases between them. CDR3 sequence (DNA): TGTGCCAGCAGCCTTTTAGGACAGTCCTATGGCTACACCTTC. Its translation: CASSLLGQSYGYTF.

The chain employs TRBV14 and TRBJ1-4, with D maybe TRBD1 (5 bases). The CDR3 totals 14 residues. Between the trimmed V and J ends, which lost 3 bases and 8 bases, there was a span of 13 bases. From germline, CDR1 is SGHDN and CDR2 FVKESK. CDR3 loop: CASSQTVMGEKLFF. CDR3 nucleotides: TGTGCCAGCAGCCAGACAGTAATGGGGGAAAAACTGTTTTTT.

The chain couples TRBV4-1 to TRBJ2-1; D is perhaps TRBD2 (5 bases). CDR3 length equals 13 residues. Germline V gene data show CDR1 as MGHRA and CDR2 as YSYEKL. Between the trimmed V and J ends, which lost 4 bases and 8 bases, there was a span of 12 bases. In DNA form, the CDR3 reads TGCGCCAGCAGCCTACCCCCCGGGGATGAGCAGTTCTTC. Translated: CASSLPPGDEQFF.

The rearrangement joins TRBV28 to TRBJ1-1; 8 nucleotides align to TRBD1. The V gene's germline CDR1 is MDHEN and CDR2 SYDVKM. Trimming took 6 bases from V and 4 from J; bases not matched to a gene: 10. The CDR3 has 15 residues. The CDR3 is CASRYLTGGGTEAFF. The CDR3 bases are TGTGCCAGCAGATACCTAACAGGGGGAGGCACTGAAGCTTTCTTT.

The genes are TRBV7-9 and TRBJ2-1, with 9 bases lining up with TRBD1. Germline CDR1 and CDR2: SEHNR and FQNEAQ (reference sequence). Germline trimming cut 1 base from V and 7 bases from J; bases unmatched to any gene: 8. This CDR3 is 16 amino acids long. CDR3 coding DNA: TGTGCCAGCAGCTTAGGACAGGGGGTGCATCAAAATGAGCAGTTCTTC. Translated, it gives CASSLGQGVHQNEQFF.

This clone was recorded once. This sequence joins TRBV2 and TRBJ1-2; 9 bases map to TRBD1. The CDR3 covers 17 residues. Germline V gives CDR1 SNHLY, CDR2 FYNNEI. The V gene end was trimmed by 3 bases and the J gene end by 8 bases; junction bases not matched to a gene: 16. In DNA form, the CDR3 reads TGTGCCAGCAGTGATACAGGACAGGGGTCCACAATTTTCGGCTACACCTTC. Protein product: CASSDTGQGSTIFGYTF.

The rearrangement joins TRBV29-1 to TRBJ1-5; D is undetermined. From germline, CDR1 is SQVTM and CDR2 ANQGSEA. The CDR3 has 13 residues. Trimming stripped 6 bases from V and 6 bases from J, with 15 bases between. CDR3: CSVYFDISQPQHF. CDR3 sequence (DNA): TGCAGCGTCTACTTCGACATATCTCAGCCCCAGCATTTT.

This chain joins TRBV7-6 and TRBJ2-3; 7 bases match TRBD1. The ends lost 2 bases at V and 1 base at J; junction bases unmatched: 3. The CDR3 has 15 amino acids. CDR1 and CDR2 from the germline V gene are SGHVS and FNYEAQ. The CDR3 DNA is TGTGCCAGCAGCTTAAGGGGACAGCGCACAGATACGCAGTATTTT. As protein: CASSLRGQRTDTQYF.

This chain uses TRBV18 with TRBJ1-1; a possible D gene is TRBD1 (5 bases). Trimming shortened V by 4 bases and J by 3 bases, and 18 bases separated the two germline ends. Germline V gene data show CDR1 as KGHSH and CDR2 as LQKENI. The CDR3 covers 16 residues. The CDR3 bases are TGTGCCAGCTCACTAGGGGCAGGACACGTCGACACTGAAGCTTTCTTT. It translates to CASSLGAGHVDTEAFF.

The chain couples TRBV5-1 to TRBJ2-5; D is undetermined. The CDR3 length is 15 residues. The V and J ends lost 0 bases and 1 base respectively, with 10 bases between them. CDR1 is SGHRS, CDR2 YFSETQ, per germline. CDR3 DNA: TGCGCCAGCAGCTTGGATGCAGTCCGCCAAGAGACCCAGTACTTC. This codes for CASSLDAVRQETQYF.

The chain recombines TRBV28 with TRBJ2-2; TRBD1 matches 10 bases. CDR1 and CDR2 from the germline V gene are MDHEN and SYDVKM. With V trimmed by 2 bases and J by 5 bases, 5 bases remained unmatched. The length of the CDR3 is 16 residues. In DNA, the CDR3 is TGTGCCAGCAGTTTAGAGGGGACAGGGGTTACCGGGGAGCTGTTTTTT. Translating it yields CASSLEGTGVTGELFF.